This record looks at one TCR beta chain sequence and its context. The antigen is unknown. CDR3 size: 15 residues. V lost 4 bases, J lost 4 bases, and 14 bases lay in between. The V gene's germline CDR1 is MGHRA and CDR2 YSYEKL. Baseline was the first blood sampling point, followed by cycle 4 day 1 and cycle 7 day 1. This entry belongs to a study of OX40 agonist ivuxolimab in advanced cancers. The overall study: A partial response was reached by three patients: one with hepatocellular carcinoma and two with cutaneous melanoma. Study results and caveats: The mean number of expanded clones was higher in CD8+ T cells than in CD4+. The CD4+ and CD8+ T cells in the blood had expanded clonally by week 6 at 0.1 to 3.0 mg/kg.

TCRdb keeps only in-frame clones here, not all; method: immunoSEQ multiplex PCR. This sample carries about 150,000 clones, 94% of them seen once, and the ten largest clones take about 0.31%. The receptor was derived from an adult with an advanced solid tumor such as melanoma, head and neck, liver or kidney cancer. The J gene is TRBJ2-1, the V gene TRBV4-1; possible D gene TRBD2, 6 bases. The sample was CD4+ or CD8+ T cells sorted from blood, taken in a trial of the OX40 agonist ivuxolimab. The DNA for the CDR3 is TGCGCCAGCAGCCCAAGTGGCGGGATTTACAATGAGCAGTTCTTC. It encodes CASSPSGGIYNEQFF.